The 10 T cell receptor beta chains below come from one sample, sequenced in a study of T cell responses to AZD1222 COVID-19 vaccine. The method was immunoSEQ multiplex PCR; TCRdb's version includes in-frame clones alone and lacks a portion of them. Among roughly 77,000 clones, less than 95% were seen once, and the ten largest hold over 3%. Sequencing was performed on peripheral blood, taken 28 days after the second AZD1222 dose. These TCRs come from an adult who received the AZD1222 COVID-19 vaccine.

The rearrangement uses TRBV12-3 or TRBV12-4 and TRBJ2-7, with 8 bases aligning to TRBD1. The CDR3 runs to 13 residues. Germline trimming cut 3 bases from V and 6 bases from J; bases unmatched to any gene: 4. CDR3 nucleotide sequence: TGTGCCAGCAGTTTGGTGGACAGGGTCGAGCAGTACTTC. Protein product: CASSLVDRVEQYF.

This chain joins TRBV29-1 and TRBJ2-5; 9 nucleotides align to TRBD1. The V gene's germline CDR1 is SQVTM and CDR2 ANQGSEA. This CDR3 has 13 residues. V shed 6 bases and J 5 bases; nucleotides not matched to a gene: 7. The CDR3 nucleotides are TGCAGCGTCGTACAGGGGGCGGGGGAGACCCAGTACTTC. Amino acid sequence: CSVVQGAGETQYF.

This chain connects TRBV6-5 to TRBJ1-2, with D perhaps matching TRBD1 (5 bases). The V gene lost 5 bases and the J gene lost 8 bases, with 12 bases spanning the gap. Germline lookup yields CDR1 MNHEY and CDR2 SVGAGI. This CDR3 contains 12 residues. The CDR3 coding sequence is TGTGCCAGCAGTCAGCAGGGTCTCGGCTACACCTTC. This translates into CASSQQGLGYTF.

The chain links TRBV10-3 to TRBJ1-1; D not certain. The CDR3 has 15 amino acids. Germline V gene lookup returns CDR1 ENHRY and CDR2 SYGVKD. Trimming pared 4 bases from V and 5 bases from J, leaving 17 bases between. CDR3 in amino acids: CAISASTSISTEAFF. The CDR3 DNA follows: TGTGCCATCAGTGCTTCCACCTCCATCTCGACTGAAGCTTTCTTT.

This clone has only a few counts. J is TRBJ2-3 and V is TRBV7-8; D gene unclear. The CDR3 is made up of 14 amino acids. V was clipped by 0 bases and J by 1 base, with 5 bases between them. Germline loops: CDR1 SGHVS, CDR2 FQNEAQ. This CDR3 reads CASSLAVGTDTQYF. In nucleotides, the CDR3 is TGTGCCAGCAGCTTAGCGGTGGGCACAGATACGCAGTATTTT.

The CDR3 sequence: CASRHPGGQGFPPLHF. As DNA, the CDR3 is TGTGCCAGCAGGCATCCGGGTGGACAGGGGTTTCCACCCCTCCACTTT. V gene TRBV25-1 combines with J gene TRBJ1-6, with 9 nucleotides matching TRBD1. This CDR3 is built from 16 residues. With 6 bases clipped from V and 11 bases from J, the junction kept 14 bases outside the gene matches. The germline gives CDR1 MGHDK, CDR2 SYGVNS.

This chain joins TRBV3-1 (or the pseudogene TRBV3-2) and TRBJ2-3, with D unresolved. The CDR3 totals 13 residues. In germline, CDR1 is LGHDT, CDR2 YNNKEL (reference sequence). Deletions cut 2 bases from V and 5 bases from J, with 8 bases between. CDR3 residues: CASSQYPGDTQYF. Written as DNA, the CDR3 is TGTGCCAGCAGCCAATATCCTGGAGATACGCAGTATTTT.

V usage is TRBV15 and J usage is TRBJ2-3; D not certain. This CDR3 spans 18 amino acids. CDR1 LNHNV and CDR2 YYDKDF come from the germline V gene (reference sequence). V was pared by 0 bases and J by 1 base, with 17 bases between. The CDR3 nucleotides read TGTGCCACCAGCAGAGACTTACCTGGGCGAACGGGCACAGATACGCAGTATTTT. Its protein is CATSRDLPGRTGTDTQYF.

The V gene is TRBV11-3, the J gene TRBJ1-1; D ambiguous. Germline CDR1 is SGHNT and CDR2 is YENEEA. Trimming shortened V by 6 bases and J by 5 bases, and 16 bases separated the two germline ends. This CDR3 has 14 residues. CDR3 sequence: CASSYGVTGTEAFF. CDR3 nucleotides: TGTGCCAGCAGTTACGGAGTGACGGGGACTGAAGCTTTCTTT.

CDR3 amino acids: CAWSEGGYGNTIYF. Written as DNA, the CDR3 is TGTGCCTGGAGTGAGGGGGGGTATGGAAACACCATATATTTT. This chain connects TRBV30 to TRBJ1-3, with D tentatively TRBD1 (6 bases). Germline CDR1 is GTSNPN and CDR2 is SVGIG (reference sequence). Trimming removed 1 base from V and 3 bases from J, with 10 bases in between. The CDR3 runs to 14 residues.